This T cell receptor beta chain was captured in a study of cytomegalovirus exposure and HLA in healthy donors. Study-level information: When 350 to 500 donors were genotyped, more than 70% of them were found to fall in the Caucasian-associated ancestry cluster.

Notes on this clone: Antigen unknown.

Study results and limitations: Solely CMV serostatus was available to characterize immune exposure. Later analysis identified 15,000 to 20,000 TCR beta sequences associated with HLA alleles, using a false discovery rate threshold of 0.05. A link between a missense DCLRE1C variant and TCR beta V- and J-gene trimming emerged from a later analysis.

The PCR had 60 Vbeta and 13 Jbeta primers. TCRdb's table, derived via immunoSEQ multiplex PCR, lists solely in-frame clones and lacks some. Among 200,000 to 250,000 clones, under 80% were seen once, and the ten largest hold about 1.9%. The CDR3 runs to 15 residues. The V end lost 2 bases, the J end lost 1 base, and 8 bases lay between the germline ends. Germline loops: CDR1 MNHEY, CDR2 SVGAGI. This TCR was sampled from a woman aged 25 to 39 in good health and CMV-seronegative. J is TRBJ2-2 and V is TRBV6-5; TRBD2 is a possible D gene (6 bases). The source material was PBMCs. The CDR3 loop is CASSYQAGNTGELFF. The CDR3 coding sequence is TGTGCCAGCAGTTACCAAGCGGGGAACACCGGGGAGCTGTTTTTT.